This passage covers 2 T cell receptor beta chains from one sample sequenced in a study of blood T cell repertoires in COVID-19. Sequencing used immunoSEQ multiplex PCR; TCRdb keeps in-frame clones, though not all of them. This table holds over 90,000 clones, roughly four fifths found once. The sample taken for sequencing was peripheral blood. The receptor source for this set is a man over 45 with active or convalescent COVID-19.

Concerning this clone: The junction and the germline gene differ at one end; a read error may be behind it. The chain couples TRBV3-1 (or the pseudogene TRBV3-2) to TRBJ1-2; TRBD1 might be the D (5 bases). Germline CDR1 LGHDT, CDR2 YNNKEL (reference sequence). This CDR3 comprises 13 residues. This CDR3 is CASSQQRDYGYTF. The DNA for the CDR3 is TGTGCCAGCAGCCAACAACGGGACTATGGGTACACCTTC.

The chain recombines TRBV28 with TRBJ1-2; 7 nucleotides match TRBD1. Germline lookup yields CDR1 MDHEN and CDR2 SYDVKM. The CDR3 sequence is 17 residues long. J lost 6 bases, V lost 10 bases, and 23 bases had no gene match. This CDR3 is CANRLRGAQGSVDGYTF. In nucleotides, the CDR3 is TGTGCCAACAGGCTCAGGGGGGCGCAGGGATCAGTGGATGGCTACACCTTC.